The subject of this entry is one TCR beta chain. Germline CDR1 reads MDHEN; CDR2 reads SYDVKM. This CDR3 comprises 11 residues. V lost 8 bases and J lost 2, with 7 bases in between. The data derive from a study of cytomegalovirus exposure and HLA in healthy donors. Each donor was nominally healthy when sampled (though unrecorded immune exposures were likely). Use of 60 Vbeta and 13 Jbeta primers characterized the PCR. Produced via immunoSEQ multiplex PCR; TCRdb's table is partial and in-frame only. The top ten hold roughly 2.5% of the sample, which has 110,000 to 150,000 clones, 84% seen once. The rearrangement uses TRBV28 and TRBJ2-7; tentative D call: TRBD2 (5 bases). The sequence was collected from a boy aged 2-15 years in good health and CMV-seronegative. The sequencing input was PBMCs. The CDR3 sequence: CASREAYEQYF. In DNA, the CDR3 is TGTGCCAGCCGGGAAGCCTACGAGCAGTACTTC.